The clone carrying this T cell receptor beta chain was detected a few times. This record comes from a study of T cells in Graves' hyperthyroidism and ophthalmopathy. Each diagnosis was grounded in clinical symptoms, serum thyroxine and TRAb, thyroid ultrasound, and orbital computed tomography. Germline-derived CDR1 and CDR2 are LNHNV and YYDKDF (reference sequence). CDR3 size: 18 residues. Trimming shortened V by 3 bases and J by 2 bases, and 20 bases separated the two germline ends. Researchers amplified the TCR beta CDR3 regions from RNA transcripts. The primer set for the first-round RT-PCR of the TCR CDR3 was HTBI. TCRdb re-analysed the multiplex PCR reads in MiXCR, keeping a single row per CDR3 protein. The sample includes more than 300,000 distinct CDR3 sequences, roughly 17% of them seen just once.

The rearrangement uses TRBV15 and TRBJ2-1; D unresolved. This TCR derives from a woman aged 25 to 45 with Graves' hyperthyroidism that later progressed to Graves' ophthalmopathy. The material sequenced was blood. DNA of the CDR3: TGTGCCACCAGCAGGCCGGTGACGACGGACGTTCCCTACAATGAGCAGTTCTTC. Its protein product is CATSRPVTTDVPYNEQFF.